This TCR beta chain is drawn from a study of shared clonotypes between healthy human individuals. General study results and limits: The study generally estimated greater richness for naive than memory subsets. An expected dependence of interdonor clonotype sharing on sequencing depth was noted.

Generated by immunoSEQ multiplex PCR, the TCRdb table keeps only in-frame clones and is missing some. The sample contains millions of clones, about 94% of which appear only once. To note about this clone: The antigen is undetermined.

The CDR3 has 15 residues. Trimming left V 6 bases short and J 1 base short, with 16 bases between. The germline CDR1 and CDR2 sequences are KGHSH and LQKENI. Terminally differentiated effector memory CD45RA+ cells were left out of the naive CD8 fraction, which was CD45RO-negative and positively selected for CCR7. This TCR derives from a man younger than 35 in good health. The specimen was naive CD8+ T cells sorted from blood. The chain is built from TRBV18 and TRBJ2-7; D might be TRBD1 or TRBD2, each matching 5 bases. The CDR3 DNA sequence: TGTGCCAGCTCCCCCAGGGAAGCGGTGTCCTACGAGCAGTACTTC. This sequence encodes CASSPREAVSYEQYF.